The sequence of this T cell receptor beta chain was determined in a study of blood T cell repertoires in COVID-19 (dated by TCRdb to about 2020). Study-wide context: Samples from collaborators originated in the United States, Italy and Spain and spanned both the acute and convalescent phases of COVID-19. Samples came from the ongoing ImmuneRACE study (first 160 participants) plus 1,254 subjects from 6 global collaborators. Subjects who had been exposed to COVID-19, were actively infected with it, or had recovered from it provided the deeply sampled blood TCRbeta repertoires that made up the dataset. The prospective study material was composed of cDNA or gDNA derived from T cells, B-cell-depleted T cells, or PBMCs. HLA class I and class II types, where available, came from metadata supplied by the sample provider rather than from assay-based typing. A de-identified subject ID, COVID-19 status, age in years and sex were almost always included in the sample metadata. The repertoires were made available in a free public database intended to serve as a resource for research on the immune response to SARS-CoV-2. What the research found in general, with its limitations: How much clinical and demographic metadata was included differed by source and by participant, and the metadata was provided uncurated.

The germline V gene sets CDR1 to SGHTA and CDR2 to FQGTGA. The CDR3 starts with the cysteine, ends with the phenylalanine, and has 16 residues. Left in the record is the CDR3 DNA by itself, 48 bases read in frame from the first base. For this chain, trimming is 2 bases at the V end and 7 bases at the J end, and the number of junction bases without a gene match is 3. For this clone: The antigen it binds to is not known. Base quality data are lacking; no much larger clone is found one base away. Different DNA sequences within this sample yield the same CDR3.

TCRbeta CDR3 regions were amplified from genomic DNA using the immunoSEQ Assay, a bias-controlled multiplex PCR. From the authors' description of their analysis: The number of nucleated cells in each sample was estimated by amplification of reference gene primers within the assay. To quantify the absolute abundance of each unique TCRbeta CDR3 rearrangement, sequence reads were collapsed and filtered. For each sample, productive Simpson clonality was calculated as the square root of Simpson's diversity index over productive rearrangements. TCRdb holds this immuneACCESS table with in-frame rearrangements only. Some clones are missing; in checked studies, unresolved V genes explain under half, and the rest has no known cause. The DNA gave D and trimming, while V, J and clone size come from that table. The sample profile shows around 180,000 clones; nearly 90% of them were found once. Of the sample, roughly 2.4% is held by the ten largest clones.

Enrolling through a virtual design, the prospective study's participants ranged in age from roughly 18 to 95 years and lived across 24 United States geographic areas. In the prospective study, cohorts were assigned on the basis of participant-reported clinical history obtained from a screening survey and a study questionnaire. In the prospective study, mobile phlebotomists collected whole blood, serum and a nasopharyngeal or oropharyngeal swab from each participant. Participants in the prospective study had the option to provide additional blood draws and questionnaires over a roughly 2-month period. Before DNA extraction, blood samples from the prospective study were shipped at room temperature or frozen.

This TCR was recovered from a woman aged 40 to 55 with acute COVID-19. The V and J segments used are TRBV7-3 and TRBJ2-1; the junction holds 15 bases that match TRBD2. The sample was PBMCs or T cells enriched from blood (not recorded which). The nucleotide sequence is TGTGCCAGCAGCTTAGAGGGGACTAGCGGGAGGAATGAGCAGTTCTTC. Its translation is CASSLEGTSGRNEQFF.